These 20 T cell receptor beta chains share one sample of origin, sequenced in a study of T cells in localized non-small cell lung cancer. Measured with immunoSEQ multiplex PCR; TCRdb has only the in-frame clones, and not every one. In the table there are tens of thousands of clones, about nine tenths of which are singletons. The material sequenced was peripheral blood, taken before any cancer treatment. These TCRs come from a male donor aged 60 or over with stage III lung adenocarcinoma.

J is TRBJ1-4 and V is TRBV14; TRBD1 might be the D (5 bases). The germline CDR1 and CDR2 sequences are SGHDN and FVKESK. This CDR3 spans 18 amino acids. The V gene lost 4 bases and the J gene lost 4 bases, with 22 bases spanning the gap. In DNA form, the CDR3 reads TGTGCCAGCAGCCCCCCGGGGCGCAACCGACGCGATAATGAAAAACTGTTTTTT. This gives the protein CASSPPGRNRRDNEKLFF.

The V call is TRBV6-5, the J call TRBJ1-1, with D possibly matching TRBD1 (6 bases). The CDR3 has 13 amino acids. Germline V gene lookup returns CDR1 MNHEY and CDR2 SVGAGI. Trimming removed 0 bases at V and 7 bases at J, with 9 bases between. In DNA form, the CDR3 reads TGTGCCAGCAGTTACTCTAGGGGGTTTGAAGCTTTCTTT. Translation: CASSYSRGFEAFF.

The chain couples TRBV2 to TRBJ2-7; D call uncertain. The CDR3 is made up of 14 amino acids. V was cut by 7 bases and J by 0 bases, with 13 bases left in between. Germline V CDR1 and CDR2: SNHLY, FYNNEI. The CDR3 spells CASIQQPSSYEQYF. The DNA for the CDR3 is TGTGCCAGCATCCAGCAGCCCTCCTCCTACGAGCAGTACTTC.

This clone turned up a few times. This sequence joins TRBV18 and TRBJ2-7; D might be TRBD2 (6 bases). V shed 4 bases and J shed 7 bases, with 14 bases lying between them. The CDR3 runs 13 residues. Looked up from germline, CDR1 is KGHSH and CDR2 is LQKENI. CDR3 DNA: TGTGCCAGCTCACGGGACTCGTCGGCAGAGCAGTACTTC. It yields the protein CASSRDSSAEQYF. Using reference TRBV18 and TRBJ2-7 for the parts outside the CDR3, the full variable domain is NAGVMQNPRHLVRRRGQEARLRCSPMKGHSHVYWYRQLPEEGLKFMVYLQKENIIDESGMPKERFSAEFPKEGPSILRIQQVVRGDSAAYFCASSRDSSAEQYFGPGTRLTVT.

This chain uses TRBV5-1 with TRBJ2-5; D is uncertain. Trimming cost V 2 bases and J 4 bases, with 18 bases left between them. The CDR3 sequence is 16 residues long. CDR1 SGHRS and CDR2 YFSETQ come from the germline V gene. CDR3 in DNA: TGCGCCAGCAGCTTAACCTCTGGAAGTGGCGGAGAGACCCAGTACTTC. It yields the protein CASSLTSGSGGETQYF.

V gene TRBV5-1 combines with J gene TRBJ2-7, with D possibly being TRBD1 (6 bases). From germline, CDR1 is SGHRS and CDR2 YFSETQ. This CDR3 is built from 14 residues. V was pared by 0 bases and J by 2 bases, with 9 bases between. CDR3 loop: CASSLARGPYEQYF. DNA for the CDR3: TGCGCCAGCAGCTTGGCCAGGGGACCCTACGAGCAGTACTTC.

The rearrangement joins TRBV11-2 to TRBJ2-1; D remains unclear. Germline V gene data show CDR1 as SGHAT and CDR2 as FQNNGV. The V end lost 1 base, the J end lost 4 bases, and 2 bases lay between the germline ends. The CDR3 is 12 amino acids. The CDR3 region has the DNA TGTGCCAGCAGCTTAGGATACAATGAGCAGTTCTTC. Residues: CASSLGYNEQFF.

The genes are TRBV2 and TRBJ1-1; no definite D call. The CDR3 is made up of 12 amino acids. Germline CDR1 SNHLY, CDR2 FYNNEI. The V end was cut by 6 bases, the J end by 1 base, with 6 bases between. Here the CDR3 DNA reads TGTGCCAGCAGATCTGGGAACACTGAAGCTTTCTTT. Translation: CASRSGNTEAFF.

The chain has TRBV5-1 and TRBJ2-7; 11 nucleotides align to TRBD1. From germline, CDR1 is SGHRS and CDR2 YFSETQ. This CDR3 spans 14 amino acids. V dropped 4 bases and J dropped 4; count of bases not matched to a gene: 4. The CDR3: CASSQGQGGYEQYF. CDR3 in DNA: TGCGCCAGCAGCCAGGGACAGGGGGGGTACGAGCAGTACTTC. The full variable domain, in which reference TRBV5-1 and TRBJ2-7 provide the parts outside the CDR3, is KAGVTQTPRYLIKTRGQQVTLSCSPISGHRSVSWYQQTPGQGLQFLFEYFSETQRNKGNFPGRFSGRQFSNSRSEMNVSTLELGDSALYLCASSQGQGGYEQYFGPGTRLTVT.

V usage is TRBV5-8 and J usage is TRBJ1-1; D is undetermined. CDR3 size: 12 residues. Trimming cost V 4 bases and J 7 bases, with 11 bases left between them. Germline lookup yields CDR1 SGHTS and CDR2 YDEGEE. In DNA form, the CDR3 reads TGTGCCAGCAGCCCCCGGACTCTTGAAGCTTTCTTT. Translating it yields CASSPRTLEAFF.

The genes are TRBV5-8 and TRBJ2-7; no firm D call. In germline, CDR1 is SGHTS, CDR2 YDEGEE. V was shortened by 2 bases and J by 5 bases, with 11 bases between the two germline ends. There are 13 residues in the CDR3. Here the CDR3 reads CASSFYPTHEQYF. In nucleotides, the CDR3 is TGTGCCAGCAGCTTCTACCCTACCCACGAGCAGTACTTC.

The V gene is TRBV6-1, the J gene TRBJ2-7; weak D call: TRBD1 (6 bases). Germline loops: CDR1 MNHNS, CDR2 SASEGT. Trimming cost V 2 bases and J 6 bases, with 17 bases left between them. CDR3 length: 15 residues. Written as DNA, the CDR3 is TGTGCCAGCAGTGAAATCGTGCAGGGGCGGTCCGAGCAGTACTTC. This codes for CASSEIVQGRSEQYF.

This clone came up a few times. The chain links TRBV6-1 to TRBJ2-2; D is unclear. In germline, CDR1 is MNHNS, CDR2 SASEGT. Between the trimmed V and J ends, which lost 11 bases and 3 bases, there was a span of 10 bases. CDR3 size: 12 residues. The CDR3 region has the DNA TGTGCCGGCCACAGAGACACCGGGGAGCTGTTTTTT. It is translated as CAGHRDTGELFF.

The chain is built from TRBV6-1 and TRBJ2-7, with 13 bases lining up with TRBD2. With 5 bases clipped from V and 3 bases from J, the junction kept 4 bases outside the gene matches. CDR1 MNHNS and CDR2 SASEGT come from the germline V gene. This CDR3 comprises 15 residues. CDR3 protein: CASSNRTSGSYEQYF. CDR3 bases: TGTGCCAGCAGTAACCGGACTAGCGGGAGCTACGAGCAGTACTTC.

The J gene is TRBJ1-1, the V gene TRBV28, with TRBD1 matching 9 bases. Germline assignment: CDR1 MDHEN and CDR2 SYDVKM. The CDR3 length is 16 residues. With 7 bases clipped from V and 1 base from J, the junction kept 10 bases outside the gene matches. CDR3 in amino acids: CASNWAPGQGNTEAFF. Written as DNA, the CDR3 is TGTGCCAGCAATTGGGCGCCGGGACAGGGGAACACTGAAGCTTTCTTT.

The chain is built from TRBV28 and TRBJ2-5; 8 bases match TRBD2. This CDR3 has 13 residues. The germline CDR1 and CDR2 sequences are MDHEN and SYDVKM. The V and J ends lost 7 bases and 4 bases, in that order; junction bases with no gene match: 5. Here the CDR3 DNA reads TGTGCCAGCACCGGGGGGGCCAGAGAGACCCAGTACTTC. Protein product: CASTGGARETQYF.

The V call is TRBV28, the J call TRBJ2-1; 10 bases map to TRBD2. In germline, CDR1 is MDHEN, CDR2 SYDVKM. V dropped 3 bases and J dropped 3; count of bases not matched to a gene: 5. The CDR3 loop spans 16 amino acids. Written as DNA, the CDR3 is TGTGCCAGCAGTTTGATCACTAGCGGGGACTACAATGAGCAGTTCTTC. Protein sequence: CASSLITSGDYNEQFF.

The chain recombines TRBV6-1 with TRBJ1-5; a weak D match, TRBD1 (6 bases). V was shortened by 7 bases and J by 2 bases, with 12 bases between the two germline ends. CDR3 size: 14 residues. Per germline, CDR1 MNHNS and CDR2 SASEGT. The CDR3 DNA sequence: TGTGCCAGCATGATTTCAGGGGGCAATCAGCCCCAGCATTTT. Its protein product is CASMISGGNQPQHF.

The V gene is TRBV5-1, the J gene TRBJ2-7; D is perhaps TRBD1 (6 bases). This CDR3 is 14 amino acids long. V shed 4 bases and J shed 3 bases, with 14 bases lying between them. Germline V lookup: CDR1 SGHRS, CDR2 YFSETQ. The CDR3 sequence: CASSPSRGDYEQYF. The CDR3 bases are TGCGCCAGCAGCCCCTCCAGGGGTGACTACGAGCAGTACTTC.

CDR3 sequence reads: CASRDRANEKLFF. In DNA, the CDR3 is TGTGCCAGCAGGGACAGGGCTAATGAAAAACTGTTTTTT. The chain recombines TRBV6-6 with TRBJ1-4; 8 bases fit TRBD1. The V segment lost 6 bases and the J segment 3 bases; nucleotides outside the gene matches: 0. This CDR3 region has 13 residues. CDR1 MNHNY and CDR2 SVGAGI come from the germline V gene (reference sequence).